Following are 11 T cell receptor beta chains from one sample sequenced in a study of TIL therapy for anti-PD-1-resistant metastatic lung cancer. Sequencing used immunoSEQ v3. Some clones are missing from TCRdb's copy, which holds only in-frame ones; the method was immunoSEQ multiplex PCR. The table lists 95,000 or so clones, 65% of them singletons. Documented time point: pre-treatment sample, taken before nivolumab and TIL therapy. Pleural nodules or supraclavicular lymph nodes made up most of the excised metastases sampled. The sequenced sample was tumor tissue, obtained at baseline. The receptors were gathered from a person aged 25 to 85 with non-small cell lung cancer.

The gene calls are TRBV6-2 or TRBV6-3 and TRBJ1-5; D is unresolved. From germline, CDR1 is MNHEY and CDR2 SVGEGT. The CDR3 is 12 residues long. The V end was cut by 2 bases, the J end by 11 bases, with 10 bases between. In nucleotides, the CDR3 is TGTGCCAGCAGTTACGCCTTGGTAGCCCAGCATTTT. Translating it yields CASSYALVAQHF.

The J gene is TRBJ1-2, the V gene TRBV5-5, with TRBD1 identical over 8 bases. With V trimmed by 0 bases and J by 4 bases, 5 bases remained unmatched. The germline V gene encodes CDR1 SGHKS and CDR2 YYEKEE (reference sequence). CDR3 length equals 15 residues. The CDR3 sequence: CASSLGTGLGYGYTF. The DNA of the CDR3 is TGTGCCAGCAGCTTGGGGACAGGGTTAGGCTATGGCTACACCTTC.

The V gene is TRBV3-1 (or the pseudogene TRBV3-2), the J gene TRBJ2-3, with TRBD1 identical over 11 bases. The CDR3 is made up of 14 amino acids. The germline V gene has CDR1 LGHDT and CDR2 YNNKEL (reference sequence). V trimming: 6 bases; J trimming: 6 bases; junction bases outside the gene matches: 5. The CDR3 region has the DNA TGTGCCAGCAGGGGGGACAGGGGGACTGATACGCAGTATTTT. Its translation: CASRGDRGTDTQYF.

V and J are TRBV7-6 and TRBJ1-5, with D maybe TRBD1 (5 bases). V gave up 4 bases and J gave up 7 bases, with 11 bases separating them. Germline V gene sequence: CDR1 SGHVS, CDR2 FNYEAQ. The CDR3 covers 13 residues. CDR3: CASSSRGGQPQHF. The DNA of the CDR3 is TGTGCCAGCAGCTCCCGGGGGGGACAGCCCCAGCATTTT.

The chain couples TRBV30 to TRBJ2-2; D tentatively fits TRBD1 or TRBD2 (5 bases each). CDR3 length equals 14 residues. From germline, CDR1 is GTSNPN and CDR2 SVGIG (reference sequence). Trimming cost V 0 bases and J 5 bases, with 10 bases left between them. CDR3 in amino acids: CAWSVRGRTGELFF. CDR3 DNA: TGTGCCTGGAGTGTACGGGGACGGACCGGGGAGCTGTTTTTT.

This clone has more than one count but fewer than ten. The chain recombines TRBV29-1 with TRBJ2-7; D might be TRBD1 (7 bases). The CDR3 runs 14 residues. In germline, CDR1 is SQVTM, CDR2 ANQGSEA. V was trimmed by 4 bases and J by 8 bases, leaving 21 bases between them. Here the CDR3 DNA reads TGCAGCGTTGTTGAGGAGGGGGCTGCCTTCAAGCAGTACTTC. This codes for CSVVEEGAAFKQYF.

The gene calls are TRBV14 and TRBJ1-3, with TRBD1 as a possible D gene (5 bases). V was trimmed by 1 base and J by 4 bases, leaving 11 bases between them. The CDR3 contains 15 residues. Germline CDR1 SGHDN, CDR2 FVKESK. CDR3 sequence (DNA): TGTGCCAGCAGCCAAGGTCGGGGCAGGGGAAACACCATATATTTT. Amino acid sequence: CASSQGRGRGNTIYF.

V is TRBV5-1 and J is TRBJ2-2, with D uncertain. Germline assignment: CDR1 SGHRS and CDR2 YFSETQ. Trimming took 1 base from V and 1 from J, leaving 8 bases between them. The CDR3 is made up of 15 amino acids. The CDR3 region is CASSLHRKNTGELFF. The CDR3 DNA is TGCGCCAGCAGCTTGCACAGAAAGAACACCGGGGAGCTGTTTTTT.

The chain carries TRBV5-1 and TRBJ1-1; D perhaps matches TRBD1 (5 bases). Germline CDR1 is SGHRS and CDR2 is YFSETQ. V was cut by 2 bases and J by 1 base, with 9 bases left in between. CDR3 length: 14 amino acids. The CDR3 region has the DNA TGCGCCAGCAGCTTTGGACACGGGAACACTGAAGCTTTCTTT. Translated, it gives CASSFGHGNTEAFF. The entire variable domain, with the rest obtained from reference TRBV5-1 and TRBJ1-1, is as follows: KAGVTQTPRYLIKTRGQQVTLSCSPISGHRSVSWYQQTPGQGLQFLFEYFSETQRNKGNFPGRFSGRQFSNSRSEMNVSTLELGDSALYLCASSFGHGNTEAFFGQGTRLTVV.

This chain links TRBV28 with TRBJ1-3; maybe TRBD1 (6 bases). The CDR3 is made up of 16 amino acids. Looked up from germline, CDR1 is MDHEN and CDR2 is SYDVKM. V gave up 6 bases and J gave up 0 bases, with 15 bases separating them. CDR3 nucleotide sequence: TGTGCCAGCAGAACCGACAGGCCGAGCTCTGGAAACACCATATATTTT. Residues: CASRTDRPSSGNTIYF.

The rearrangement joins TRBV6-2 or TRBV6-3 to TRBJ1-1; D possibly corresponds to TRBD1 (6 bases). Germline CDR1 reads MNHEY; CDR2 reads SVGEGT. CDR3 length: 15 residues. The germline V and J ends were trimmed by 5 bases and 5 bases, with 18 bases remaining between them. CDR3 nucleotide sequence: TGTGCCAGCAGTACTCCAACAGGGAGGGGGACTGAAGCTTTCTTT. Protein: CASSTPTGRGTEAFF.